The source of this T cell receptor (beta chain) is a study of CD8 T cells in ankylosing spondylitis. Study-level findings and limits: What appeared characteristic of ankylosing spondylitis blood was a TCR beta motif of fewer than ten highly homologous variants.

This clonotype appeared once. As yet, its antigen is unknown. The V end lost 3 bases, the J end lost 1 base, and 15 bases lay between the germline ends. The CDR3 has 16 residues. Per the germline V gene, CDR1 is MDHEN and CDR2 is SYDVKM. TCRdb re-called the 5' RACE reads with MiXCR, one entry per CDR3 protein. The profile shows around 23,000 distinct CDR3 sequences, around a sixth of them singletons. The chain couples TRBV28 to TRBJ1-1; D gene unclear. This TCR derives from a male donor with ankylosing spondylitis or in good health (not recorded which). The specimen was blood. As DNA, the CDR3 is TGTGCCAGCAGTTTTCTCGGGAGGTCCGAGAACACTGAAGCTTTCTTT. Residues: CASSFLGRSENTEAFF.